This passage covers 30 T cell receptor beta chains from one sample sequenced in a study of T cell responses to AZD1222 COVID-19 vaccine. Clones were read by immunoSEQ multiplex PCR, and TCRdb kept only the in-frame ones, dropping some. This sample carries about 60,000 clones, 75% to 90% of them seen once, and the ten largest clones take 16%. Sequenced material: peripheral blood, taken on day 0 of AZD1222 vaccination. The receptors here all came from an adult in good health.

This rearrangement joins TRBV6-4 to TRBJ2-3, with 7 nucleotides matching TRBD2. Germline CDR1 reads MRHNA; CDR2 reads SNTAGT. Trimming at V came to 2 bases and at J to 0 bases, leaving 2 bases not matched to a gene. This CDR3 has 15 residues. CDR3 amino acids: CASSDGRESTDTQYF. DNA for the CDR3: TGTGCCAGCAGTGACGGGCGGGAGAGCACAGATACGCAGTATTTT.

This clone was seen only once. CDR3 coding DNA: TGTGCCAGCAGCTTGGAAAGGCGAGAGACCCAGTACTTC. This encodes CASSLERRETQYF. This chain links TRBV5-4 with TRBJ2-5; D call uncertain. The CDR3 extends over 13 amino acids. Per the germline V gene, CDR1 is SGHNT and CDR2 is YYREEE (reference sequence). V dropped 0 bases and J dropped 4 bases, with 7 bases sitting between them.

J is TRBJ2-1 and V is TRBV7-8; 7 bases are shared with TRBD1. CDR3 size: 16 residues. Germline V gives CDR1 SGHVS, CDR2 FQNEAQ. V dropped 5 bases and J dropped 6; count of bases not matched to a gene: 13. The CDR3 DNA follows: TGTGCCAGCAGCCAAGAAGGGGGCCCAATAATCAATGAGCAGTTCTTC. Its translation is CASSQEGGPIINEQFF.

This rearrangement joins TRBV6-5 to TRBJ2-1, with TRBD2 identical over 10 bases. CDR3 size: 16 residues. J was trimmed by 5 bases and V by 2 bases; bases with no gene match: 6. The V gene's germline CDR1 is MNHEY and CDR2 SVGAGI. The CDR3 DNA is TGTGCCAGCAGTTACGGCCGGACTAGCGGAAACAATGAGCAGTTCTTC. Protein sequence: CASSYGRTSGNNEQFF.

The V and J genes are TRBV27 and TRBJ2-3; 13 bases map to TRBD2. This CDR3 is 16 amino acids long. The V gene end was trimmed by 5 bases and the J gene end by 3 bases; junction bases not matched to a gene: 5. CDR1 MNHEY and CDR2 SMNVEV come from the germline V gene (reference sequence). This CDR3 is CASSRTSGSVTDTQYF. In nucleotides, the CDR3 is TGTGCCAGCAGTCGGACTAGCGGGAGTGTAACAGATACGCAGTATTTT.

This chain joins TRBV11-2 and TRBJ1-6; maybe TRBD1 (6 bases). CDR1 and CDR2 (germline): SGHAT, FQNNGV. This CDR3 is 14 amino acids long. Trimming shortened V by 2 bases and J by 10 bases, and 12 bases separated the two germline ends. CDR3: CASSLMGARSPLHF. The CDR3 DNA reads as TGTGCCAGCAGCTTAATGGGGGCCCGGTCACCCCTCCACTTT. The full variable domain, rest sourced from reference TRBV11-2 and TRBJ1-6, is EAGVAQSPRYKIIEKRQSVAFWCNPISGHATLYWYQQILGQGPKLLIQFQNNGVVDDSQLPKDRFSAERLKGVDSTLKIQPAKLEDSAVYLCASSLMGARSPLHFGNGTRLTVT.

The V call is TRBV4-1, the J call TRBJ2-3; 12 bases are shared with TRBD2. V lost 5 bases, J lost 4 bases, and 16 bases stayed unmatched. Germline V gene sequence: CDR1 MGHRA, CDR2 YSYEKL. The CDR3 has 19 amino acids. In DNA, the CDR3 is TGCGCCAGCAGCTTTCCAAGGGCTAGCGGGAGGGCCTGGTCAGATACGCAGTATTTT. Its translation is CASSFPRASGRAWSDTQYF.

The chain links TRBV7-8 to TRBJ1-1; no reliable D call. CDR1 is SGHVS and CDR2 is FQNEAQ in the germline V gene. Trimming removed 5 bases at V and 6 bases at J, with 16 bases between. This CDR3 is built from 14 residues. The CDR3 protein is CASSILGPRSEAFF. The CDR3 coding sequence is TGTGCCAGCAGCATCCTGGGTCCCAGGTCTGAAGCTTTCTTT.

This chain joins TRBV27 and TRBJ2-1; 8 bases map to TRBD2. In germline, CDR1 is MNHEY, CDR2 SMNVEV (reference sequence). The CDR3 spans 16 residues. J gave up 6 bases and V 8 bases, and 15 bases lay outside the gene matches. The CDR3 DNA reads as TGTGCCAGCTCCGTCTCCGGGACTAGTAAAGGCAATGAGCAGTTCTTC. This encodes CASSVSGTSKGNEQFF.

The V and J genes are TRBV7-8 and TRBJ2-7; the D is unclear. The CDR3 is made up of 15 amino acids. The germline V gene has CDR1 SGHVS and CDR2 FQNEAQ. V lost 5 bases and J 0 bases, leaving 14 bases between the germline ends. The CDR3 DNA reads TGTGCCAGCAGCCCGGTGCAGTCCAGCTCCTACGAGCAGTACTTC. The encoded protein is CASSPVQSSSYEQYF.

This rearrangement joins TRBV6-5 to TRBJ2-7; 9 nucleotides align to TRBD2. V shed 6 bases, J shed 1 base, and the junction held 7 bases outside the gene matches. The CDR3 consists of 15 residues. CDR1 and CDR2 from the germline V gene are MNHEY and SVGAGI. This CDR3 reads CASRNRGLASYEQYF. CDR3 DNA: TGTGCCAGCAGGAACCGGGGACTAGCTTCCTACGAGCAGTACTTC.

This chain connects TRBV19 to TRBJ1-1; D remains unclear. Germline CDR1 LNHDA, CDR2 SQIVND (reference sequence). V lost 8 bases and J lost 2, with 12 bases in between. CDR3 length: 13 amino acids. The CDR3 region is CASCGSLNTEAFF. In nucleotides, the CDR3 is TGTGCCAGTTGCGGCAGCCTAAACACTGAAGCTTTCTTT.

V is TRBV9 and J is TRBJ1-3; D is unclear. Trimming shortened V by 5 bases and J by 4 bases, and 10 bases separated the two germline ends. The germline V gene encodes CDR1 SGDLS and CDR2 YYNGEE. The CDR3 length is 13 residues. This CDR3 reads CASSENSGNTIYF. The CDR3 DNA follows: TGTGCCAGCAGTGAAAATAGCGGAAACACCATATATTTT.

V gene TRBV13 combines with J gene TRBJ1-1, with 10 positions matching TRBD1. V shed 6 bases, J shed 7 bases, and the junction held 8 bases outside the gene matches. The germline V gene encodes CDR1 PRHDT and CDR2 FYEKMQ (reference sequence). The CDR3 runs to 14 residues. In DNA, the CDR3 is TGTGCCAGCAGGTGGCGGGGACAGGGGAGTGAAGCTTTCTTT. This gives the protein CASRWRGQGSEAFF.

This sequence joins TRBV6-2 or TRBV6-3 and TRBJ1-5, with 11 nucleotides matching TRBD1. The CDR3 contains 16 residues. Germline-derived CDR1 and CDR2 are MNHEY and SVGEGT. Trimming cost V 5 bases and J 5 bases; bases outside gene matches: 8. The CDR3 DNA reads TGTGCCAGCAGTCAACACGGACAGGGGGCCTATCAGCCCCAGCATTTT. As protein: CASSQHGQGAYQPQHF.

CDR3 coding DNA: TGTGCCTGGAGTGTAGGGACTAGCAACAATGAGCAGTTCTTC. Translation gives CAWSVGTSNNEQFF. The V gene is TRBV30, the J gene TRBJ2-1, with TRBD2 matching over 9 bases. V lost 0 bases to trimming and J lost 5 bases; unmatched junction nucleotides: 2. The CDR3 loop spans 14 amino acids. Germline V gives CDR1 GTSNPN, CDR2 SVGIG (reference sequence).

The chain is built from TRBV11-2 and TRBJ2-7; maybe TRBD1 (7 bases). The CDR3 sequence is 16 residues long. Germline V gives CDR1 SGHAT, CDR2 FQNNGV. V shed 1 base and J shed 3 bases, with 16 bases lying between them. CDR3 protein: CASSLGAGGIGYEQYF. The CDR3 DNA reads as TGTGCCAGCAGCTTAGGGGCAGGGGGGATCGGCTACGAGCAGTACTTC.

The rearrangement uses TRBV29-1 and TRBJ2-7; D is possibly TRBD1 or TRBD2 (5 bases each). The CDR3 sequence is 16 residues long. Trimming took 2 bases from V and 0 from J, leaving 17 bases between them. Germline CDR1 reads SQVTM; CDR2 reads ANQGSEA. This CDR3 reads CSVEMWDASGSYEQYF. The CDR3 region has the DNA TGCAGCGTTGAAATGTGGGACGCGTCGGGCTCCTACGAGCAGTACTTC.

J is TRBJ2-7 and V is TRBV4-2; D gene ambiguous. The CDR3 sequence is 14 residues long. V was shortened by 0 bases and J by 4 bases, with 10 bases between the two germline ends. The germline V gene has CDR1 LGHNA and CDR2 YNFKEQ. The CDR3 spells CASSQEWLRYEQYF. The DNA for the CDR3 is TGTGCCAGCAGCCAAGAATGGCTTCGTTACGAGCAGTACTTC.

This chain connects TRBV28 to TRBJ2-3; TRBD2 matches at 11 bases. The trim removed 1 base at V and 1 base at J, leaving 7 bases unmatched. Germline-derived CDR1 and CDR2 are MDHEN and SYDVKM. The CDR3 consists of 18 residues. The CDR3 loop is CASSLFGTSGIRTDTQYF. The CDR3 nucleotides are TGTGCCAGCAGTTTATTTGGGACTAGCGGAATACGCACAGATACGCAGTATTTT.

This chain links TRBV27 with TRBJ2-2; D is unclear. The CDR3 covers 14 residues. Germline V lookup: CDR1 MNHEY, CDR2 SMNVEV (reference sequence). V was cut by 6 bases and J by 5 bases, with 13 bases left in between. The CDR3 sequence is CASSGPSRTGELFF. The CDR3 DNA sequence: TGTGCCAGCAGCGGTCCCTCGAGAACCGGGGAGCTGTTTTTT.

The chain joins TRBV7-9 to TRBJ1-1; D gene uncertain. The length of the CDR3 is 15 residues. Per the germline V gene, CDR1 is SEHNR and CDR2 is FQNEAQ (reference sequence). The ends were cut back, 1 base at V and 5 bases at J, with 14 bases in the middle. The CDR3 sequence: CASSLGVRSWTEAFF. The CDR3 DNA reads TGTGCCAGCAGCTTAGGGGTCAGGAGTTGGACTGAAGCTTTCTTT.

This clone has a handful of counts. The J gene is TRBJ2-7, the V gene TRBV4-2; D is perhaps TRBD1 (5 bases). This CDR3 is built from 16 residues. The ends were cut back, 0 bases at V and 0 bases at J, with 12 bases in the middle. Looked up from germline, CDR1 is LGHNA and CDR2 is YNFKEQ. CDR3 in amino acids: CASSQDLPGASYEQYF. Here the CDR3 DNA reads TGTGCCAGCAGCCAAGACTTACCTGGGGCCTCCTACGAGCAGTACTTC.

The CDR3 protein is CASSLQGFGNTIYF. CDR3 coding DNA: TGTGCCAGCAGTTTACAGGGGTTTGGAAACACCATATATTTT. V is TRBV27 and J is TRBJ1-3; possible D gene TRBD1, 6 bases. V was shortened by 2 bases and J by 3 bases, with 8 bases between the two germline ends. CDR1 and CDR2 from the germline V gene are MNHEY and SMNVEV (reference sequence). This CDR3 comprises 14 residues.

The V gene is TRBV6-5, the J gene TRBJ1-1; D perhaps matches TRBD1 (5 bases). The CDR3 sequence is 14 residues long. Germline CDR1 reads MNHEY; CDR2 reads SVGAGI. Trimming removed 2 bases from V and 2 bases from J, with 9 bases in between. CDR3 nucleotides: TGTGCCAGCAGTTACGGCGGGGCTAACACTGAAGCTTTCTTT. Translated, it gives CASSYGGANTEAFF.

The chain combines TRBV27 with TRBJ2-7, with a tentative D call TRBD1 (7 bases). V was shortened by 4 bases and J by 6 bases, with 13 bases between the two germline ends. CDR1 is MNHEY and CDR2 is SMNVEV in the germline V gene (reference sequence). This CDR3 has 13 amino acids. The CDR3 nucleotides are TGTGCCAGCAGTTCCCACAGGGGAGGCGAGCAGTACTTC. Protein sequence: CASSSHRGGEQYF.

The chain combines TRBV9 with TRBJ2-3; no clear D. Between the trimmed V and J ends, which lost 4 bases and 6 bases, there was a span of 15 bases. The CDR3 covers 14 residues. Germline V gene lookup returns CDR1 SGDLS and CDR2 YYNGEE. This CDR3 reads CASSLRRHGDTQYF. The CDR3 DNA is TGTGCCAGCAGCTTGCGAAGACACGGCGATACGCAGTATTTT.

This chain links TRBV5-1 with TRBJ1-1; D is ambiguous. Germline V gene sequence: CDR1 SGHRS, CDR2 YFSETQ. V lost 6 bases, J lost 2 bases, and 11 bases lay in between. The CDR3 consists of 13 residues. In DNA, the CDR3 is TGCGCCAGCAAATTGGAGCAAAACACTGAAGCTTTCTTT. Its translation: CASKLEQNTEAFF. The full variable domain, in which reference TRBV5-1 and TRBJ1-1 provide the parts outside the CDR3, is KAGVTQTPRYLIKTRGQQVTLSCSPISGHRSVSWYQQTPGQGLQFLFEYFSETQRNKGNFPGRFSGRQFSNSRSEMNVSTLELGDSALYLCASKLEQNTEAFFGQGTRLTVV.

The chain combines TRBV21-1 with TRBJ2-1; the listed D gene, TRBD2, was not tested against the DNA. TRBV21-1 is termed a pseudogene. The CDR3 has 15 amino acids. CDR3 bases: TGTGCCGGGTCTTGCGGGACGAGCTCCTACAATGAGCAGTTCTTC. It specifies CAGSCGTSSYNEQFF.

The V and J genes are TRBV28 and TRBJ1-4; D is possibly TRBD1 (5 bases). The V end was cut by 6 bases, the J end by 0 bases, with 14 bases between. The V gene's germline CDR1 is MDHEN and CDR2 SYDVKM. The CDR3 loop spans 16 amino acids. The CDR3: CASSLMGGATNEKLFF. The CDR3 region has the DNA TGTGCCAGCAGCCTTATGGGAGGGGCAACTAATGAAAAACTGTTTTTT.